The 8 T cell receptor beta chains in this list originate from one sample, sequenced in a study of T cells expressing NK-cell markers. TCRdb reworked the 5' RACE reads into one entry per CDR3 protein, no DNA. Its clone listing holds some 190,000 distinct CDR3 sequences. The sequenced sample consisted of blood T cells: a sorted CD56 or NKG2C T cell subset, CD4+ or CD8+ T cells, or bulk PBMC T cells (not recorded which). Receptors originate from a man aged 18-70 years in good health.

The CDR3 here is CASSALGNTEAFF. This rearrangement joins TRBV7-8 to TRBJ1-1. The CDR3 totals 13 residues. CDR1 is SGHVS, CDR2 FQNEAQ, per germline.

The chain links TRBV15 to TRBJ2-6; TCRdb selects TRBD2, and the lack of DNA leaves this call unchecked. The CDR3 has 16 residues. The V gene's germline CDR1 is LNHNV and CDR2 YYDKDF (reference sequence). The CDR3 reads CATSRVAGSGANVLTF. The full variable domain, completed using reference TRBV15 and TRBJ2-6, is DAMVIQNPRYQVTQFGKPVTLSCSQTLNHNVMYWYQQKSSQAPKLLFHYYDKDFNNEADTPDNFQSRRPNTSFCFLDIRSPGLGDTAMYLCATSRVAGSGANVLTFGAGSRLTVL.

The V gene is TRBV7-3, the J gene TRBJ2-1; TCRdb's D call of TRBD1 is untestable without DNA. CDR3 length: 15 residues. Germline lookup yields CDR1 SGHTA and CDR2 FQGTGA. CDR3 protein: CASSLTGGSNNEQFF.

J is TRBJ2-1 and V is TRBV4-2; the D call from TCRdb, TRBD1, cannot be confirmed without DNA. Per the germline V gene, CDR1 is LGHNA and CDR2 is YNFKEQ. This CDR3 is built from 16 residues. Here the CDR3 reads CASSQDPGGAYNEQFF.

CDR3 loop: CASSLEGQQPYEQYF. J is TRBJ2-7 and V is TRBV7-2; TCRdb returns TRBD1, unconfirmable since there is no DNA. The germline gives CDR1 SGHTA, CDR2 FQGNSA. The CDR3 has 15 amino acids.

The chain links TRBV25-1 to TRBJ2-3. The CDR3 spans 18 residues. The germline V gene encodes CDR1 MGHDK and CDR2 SYGVNS. The CDR3 loop is CASSEGFLGTARTDTQYF.

The chain links TRBV4-1 to TRBJ2-7; without DNA, the TCRdb call of TRBD2 cannot be checked. Germline-derived CDR1 and CDR2 are MGHRA and YSYEKL. This CDR3 spans 16 amino acids. The CDR3 loop is CASSQEGRSPSYEQYF.

The V gene is TRBV21-1, the J gene TRBJ2-4; the D call from TCRdb, TRBD2, cannot be confirmed without DNA. TRBV21-1 counts as a pseudogene. This CDR3 comprises 16 residues. The CDR3 spells CASSKALSVRRNIQYF.